This TCR beta chain was recorded in a study of identical twins. Study-wide results and limits: Beta clonotypes that were abundant in cord blood contained fewer insertions, a pattern absent from memory repertoires.

This clonotype was seen many times. The antigen is not known. Donors were all healthy Caucasians. Germline V gene sequence: CDR1 MGHRA, CDR2 YSYEKL. The CDR3 consists of 13 residues. V was clipped by 0 bases and J by 6 bases, with 7 bases between them. MiXCR, applied by TCRdb to the 5' RACE reads, yields one record per CDR3 protein. The profile shows approximately 280,000 distinct CDR3 sequences, around 8.8% of them singletons. The sample also formed part of further work on yellow fever vaccine responses in identical twins.

The sequenced sample was memory (CD45RO+) T cells sorted from blood. This sequence was found in a woman aged 18-30 years in good health. The V and J genes are TRBV4-1 and TRBJ2-3; a possible D gene is TRBD2 (5 bases). This CDR3 reads CASSQDRRDTQYF. The DNA for the CDR3 is TGCGCCAGCAGCCAAGATCGGAGGGATACGCAGTATTTT.